The present T cell receptor beta chain was sequenced within a study of blood T cell repertoires in COVID-19. Looked up from germline, CDR1 is LGHNA and CDR2 is YNFKEQ. The CDR3 has 14 residues. Trimming removed 4 bases from V and 6 bases from J; junction bases left unmatched: 8. Measured with immunoSEQ multiplex PCR; TCRdb has only the in-frame clones, and not every one. The data show approximately 270,000 clones, about nine tenths seen once. The receptor comes from a man between 35 and 55 years old who had recovered from COVID-19. The source material was PBMCs or T cells enriched from blood (not recorded which). The rearrangement links TRBV4-2 to TRBJ1-2, with 7 bases matching TRBD1. The CDR3 sequence: CASSPPDRVDGYTF. Here the CDR3 DNA reads TGTGCCAGCAGCCCCCCCGACAGGGTAGATGGCTACACCTTC.